Each of the 27 T cell receptor beta chains below was sequenced from the same sample in a study of T cell responses to AZD1222 COVID-19 vaccine. Measured with immunoSEQ multiplex PCR; TCRdb has only the in-frame clones, and not every one. Here the sample spans about 120,000 clones, 70% to 90% being singletons. Sequenced here: peripheral blood, sampled on day 0 of AZD1222 vaccination. These TCRs come from an adult in good health.

J is TRBJ2-5 and V is TRBV28; 10 bases agree with TRBD2. Germline assignment: CDR1 MDHEN and CDR2 SYDVKM. This CDR3 has 16 amino acids. The V gene end was trimmed by 7 bases and the J gene end by 5 bases; junction bases not matched to a gene: 13. Here the CDR3 DNA reads TGTGCCAGCATGAGCAACCAGCGGGGGGGCCGGGAGACCCAGTACTTC. It encodes CASMSNQRGGRETQYF. The full variable domain, rest sourced from reference TRBV28 and TRBJ2-5, is DVKVTQSSRYLVKRTGEKVFLECVQDMDHENMFWYRQDPGLGLRLIYFSYDVKMKEKGDIPEGYSVSREKKERFSLILESASTNQTSMYLCASMSNQRGGRETQYFGPGTRLLVL.

The chain uses TRBV9 and TRBJ2-3; D is unclear. With 3 bases removed from V and 0 bases from J, the gap between germline ends came to 14 bases. From germline, CDR1 is SGDLS and CDR2 YYNGEE. This CDR3 spans 16 amino acids. The CDR3 protein is CASSAATAFSTDTQYF. The CDR3 nucleotides read TGTGCCAGCAGCGCCGCGACTGCGTTCAGCACAGATACGCAGTATTTT.

J is TRBJ1-6 and V is TRBV6-6; tentatively, D is TRBD1 (6 bases). V was cut by 7 bases and J by 8 bases, with 15 bases left in between. CDR1 and CDR2 from the germline V gene are MNHNY and SVGAGI (reference sequence). The CDR3 runs 14 residues. The CDR3 DNA reads as TGTGCCAGCACCAGAGCAGGGGTTGATTCACCCCTCCACTTT. It is translated as CASTRAGVDSPLHF.

The V and J genes are TRBV4-1 and TRBJ1-5; D call uncertain. Trimming shortened V by 1 base and J by 0 bases, and 7 bases separated the two germline ends. The CDR3 length is 15 residues. Germline V lookup: CDR1 MGHRA, CDR2 YSYEKL. CDR3 amino acids: CASSQAPFSNQPQHF. CDR3 coding DNA: TGCGCCAGCAGCCAAGCTCCGTTTAGCAATCAGCCCCAGCATTTT.

The chain employs TRBV9 and TRBJ1-1; maybe TRBD1 (5 bases). CDR1 and CDR2 (germline): SGDLS, YYNGEE. The CDR3 is 15 residues long. The V and J ends lost 0 bases and 1 base respectively, with 10 bases between them. In DNA, the CDR3 is TGTGCCAGCAGCGTAGTTGGGGGGTCGAACACTGAAGCTTTCTTT. It encodes CASSVVGGSNTEAFF.

A single count supports this clone. The chain has TRBV4-1 and TRBJ2-3; D gene ambiguous. Germline CDR1 is MGHRA and CDR2 is YSYEKL. There are 14 residues in the CDR3. The V gene lost 0 bases and the J gene lost 1 base, with 5 bases spanning the gap. The CDR3 loop is CASSQDKGTDTQYF. In nucleotides, the CDR3 is TGCGCCAGCAGCCAAGATAAGGGCACAGATACGCAGTATTTT.

This chain uses TRBV10-3 with TRBJ2-7; the D is unclear. The CDR3 contains 14 residues. Germline CDR1 is ENHRY and CDR2 is SYGVKD. V was clipped by 1 base and J by 3 bases, with 10 bases between them. The CDR3 region has the DNA TGTGCCATCAGTGAGTTCGTTAGCAGCTACGAGCAGTACTTC. This sequence encodes CAISEFVSSYEQYF.

This sequence joins TRBV7-8 and TRBJ1-5; D not resolved. CDR1 is SGHVS and CDR2 is FQNEAQ in the germline V gene. V was cut by 4 bases and J by 1 base, with 14 bases left in between. The CDR3 consists of 16 residues. The DNA of the CDR3 is TGTGCCAGCAGCTCTCAAGGAGCGAGGAGCAATCAGCCCCAGCATTTT. Translating it yields CASSSQGARSNQPQHF.

The genes are TRBV4-2 and TRBJ1-5; tentative D call: TRBD1 (5 bases). Germline-derived CDR1 and CDR2 are LGHNA and YNFKEQ. CDR3 length: 16 amino acids. V lost 0 bases to trimming and J lost 0 bases, with 9 bases between them. The CDR3 sequence is CASSQEEGYSNQPQHF. The CDR3 nucleotides are TGTGCCAGCAGCCAAGAAGAGGGGTATAGCAATCAGCCCCAGCATTTT.

This clone appeared once. V and J are TRBV18 and TRBJ1-2; 7 bases agree with TRBD1. This CDR3 contains 14 residues. Looked up from germline, CDR1 is KGHSH and CDR2 is LQKENI. V lost 6 bases to trimming and J lost 1 base; unmatched junction nucleotides: 5. CDR3 amino acids: CASSPGQSNYGYTF. As DNA, the CDR3 is TGTGCCAGCTCCCCGGGACAGAGTAACTATGGCTACACCTTC.

In this sample, this clone turned up once. This chain links TRBV19 with TRBJ2-7; D not certain. Germline CDR1 reads LNHDA; CDR2 reads SQIVND (reference sequence). The CDR3 contains 14 residues. Between the trimmed V and J ends, which lost 5 bases and 0 bases, there was a span of 11 bases. In DNA, the CDR3 is TGTGCCAGTAGTGCCGCGTTCGGCTCCTACGAGCAGTACTTC. Its translation: CASSAAFGSYEQYF.

V usage is TRBV4-1 and J usage is TRBJ2-1; possible D gene TRBD2, 6 bases. Germline CDR1 is MGHRA and CDR2 is YSYEKL. CDR3 length: 14 residues. With 8 bases removed from V and 5 bases from J, the gap between germline ends came to 16 bases. This chain's CDR3 is CASRIREVDNEQFF. The CDR3 coding sequence is TGCGCCAGCCGCATAAGGGAGGTGGACAATGAGCAGTTCTTC.

The chain has TRBV28 and TRBJ1-6; the match to TRBD1 covers 9 bases. The germline gives CDR1 MDHEN, CDR2 SYDVKM. The V gene end was trimmed by 4 bases and the J gene end by 8 bases; junction bases not matched to a gene: 18. There are 19 residues in the CDR3. The CDR3 here is CASSSIRTGEVSGYSPLHF. CDR3 sequence (DNA): TGTGCCAGCAGTTCCATTCGGACAGGGGAAGTTAGCGGCTATTCACCCCTCCACTTT.

This clone appeared a single time. This rearrangement joins TRBV12-5 to TRBJ1-2; D is uncertain. Trimming pared 7 bases from V and 4 bases from J, leaving 13 bases between. Germline V gene data show CDR1 as LGHNT and CDR2 as FRNRAP. The CDR3 extends over 13 amino acids. The CDR3 protein is CASANSLGYGYTF. The CDR3 bases are TGTGCTAGTGCCAATTCTCTGGGCTATGGCTACACCTTC. The variable domain in full, with the rest retrieved from reference TRBV12-5 and TRBJ1-2, is DARVTQTPRHKVTEMGQEVTMRCQPILGHNTVFWYRQTMMQGLELLAYFRNRAPLDDSGMPKDRFSAEMPDATLATLKIQPSEPRDSAVYFCASANSLGYGYTFGSGTRLTVV.

The V and J genes are TRBV3-1 (or the pseudogene TRBV3-2) and TRBJ1-2; possible D gene TRBD1, 5 bases. The germline V and J ends were trimmed by 1 base and 3 bases, with 9 bases remaining between them. Germline V gene sequence: CDR1 LGHDT, CDR2 YNNKEL (reference sequence). The CDR3 loop spans 14 amino acids. The DNA for the CDR3 is TGTGCCAGCAGCCAAGGAGCAGGGTACTATGGCTACACCTTC. Translating gives CASSQGAGYYGYTF.

The chain couples TRBV2 to TRBJ1-6; D gene unclear. Germline V gene data show CDR1 as SNHLY and CDR2 as FYNNEI. Trimming took off 8 bases at V and 7 bases at J, with 9 bases between the two ends. The CDR3 runs to 12 residues. This CDR3 is CASARLNSPLHF. The CDR3 DNA is TGTGCCAGCGCCAGATTAAATTCACCCCTCCACTTT.

The chain has TRBV6-5 and TRBJ1-3; D not certain. Germline assignment: CDR1 MNHEY and CDR2 SVGAGI. The V end was cut by 0 bases, the J end by 0 bases, with 6 bases between. The CDR3 contains 15 residues. The CDR3 DNA is TGTGCCAGCAGTTACTCGAGCATCTCTGGAAACACCATATATTTT. This translates into CASSYSSISGNTIYF.

V gene TRBV29-1 combines with J gene TRBJ2-1; D possibly corresponds to TRBD2 (6 bases). V dropped 3 bases and J dropped 6 bases, with 12 bases sitting between them. Germline CDR1 and CDR2: SQVTM and ANQGSEA. This CDR3 has 13 residues. In DNA, the CDR3 is TGCAGCGTTGATGGTACTAGCATCAATGAGCAGTTCTTC. It codes for CSVDGTSINEQFF.

This chain links TRBV12-3 or TRBV12-4 with TRBJ1-3; D unclear. V lost 3 bases, J lost 4 bases, and 4 bases lay in between. CDR3 length: 12 residues. CDR3 loop: CASSFLGNTIYF. The CDR3 bases are TGTGCCAGCAGTTTTCTGGGAAACACCATATATTTT.

V gene TRBV4-1 combines with J gene TRBJ2-3, with 14 positions matching TRBD2. The CDR3 loop spans 18 amino acids. Looked up from germline, CDR1 is MGHRA and CDR2 is YSYEKL. V dropped 2 bases and J dropped 0; count of bases not matched to a gene: 4. CDR3 DNA sequence: TGCGCCAGCAGCCAACGGACTAGCGGGAGGATTAGCACAGATACGCAGTATTTT. It codes for CASSQRTSGRISTDTQYF.

In its sample, this clone was seen once. This chain links TRBV6-1 with TRBJ1-5; TRBD1 might be the D (6 bases). Trimming removed 1 base at V and 3 bases at J, with 13 bases between. Germline CDR1 and CDR2: MNHNS and SASEGT. The CDR3 spans 16 residues. CDR3 sequence reads: CASSEDGGHVNQPQHF. CDR3 DNA sequence: TGTGCCAGCAGTGAAGATGGGGGGCACGTCAATCAGCCCCAGCATTTT.

This clone was detected a few times. An end of the junction differs from the germline gene, which may be a read error. The chain couples TRBV5-5 to TRBJ2-5, with D unclear. Germline lookup yields CDR1 SGHKS and CDR2 YYEKEE (reference sequence). The CDR3 is made up of 15 amino acids. In nucleotides, the CDR3 is TGTGCCAGCAGATTGGGTCGTGGAAACCAAGAGACCCAGTACTTC. Protein product: CASRLGRGNQETQYF.

This sequence joins TRBV6-6 and TRBJ1-5; TRBD1 matches at 7 bases. Germline V CDR1 and CDR2: MNHNY, SVGAGI (reference sequence). This CDR3 is 17 amino acids long. With 5 bases clipped from V and 2 bases from J, the junction kept 12 bases outside the gene matches. The chain's CDR3 is CASSPRQGGNGNQPQHF. CDR3 DNA sequence: TGTGCCAGCAGTCCCCGACAGGGAGGGAATGGCAATCAGCCCCAGCATTTT.

In regard to this clone: One junction end disagrees with the germline gene, perhaps due to a read error. V is TRBV3-1 (or the pseudogene TRBV3-2) and J is TRBJ2-3; the D is unclear. CDR1 LGHDT and CDR2 YNNKEL come from the germline V gene (reference sequence). The CDR3 runs to 14 residues. The CDR3 here is CASSQDPPALQLNF. The CDR3 DNA follows: TGTGCCAGCAGCCAAGATCCTCCGGCTCTGCAGTTGAATTTT.

V usage is TRBV5-1 and J usage is TRBJ2-2, with D perhaps given as TRBD1 or TRBD2 (5 bases each). CDR1 SGHRS and CDR2 YFSETQ come from the germline V gene. This CDR3 is 16 amino acids long. V gave up 2 bases and J gave up 5 bases, with 16 bases separating them. The CDR3 reads CASSFGRGVTTGELFF. CDR3 DNA: TGCGCCAGCAGCTTCGGAAGGGGAGTAACGACCGGGGAGCTGTTTTTT.

The gene calls are TRBV4-1 and TRBJ1-5; D is unresolved. The CDR3 sequence is 17 residues long. CDR1 and CDR2 (germline): MGHRA, YSYEKL. Trimming cost V 4 bases and J 3 bases, with 19 bases left between them. The CDR3 nucleotides read TGCGCCAGCAGCCCTCTCCCACCTGCCAGGAACAATCAGCCCCAGCATTTT. It codes for CASSPLPPARNNQPQHF.

The CDR3 region has the DNA TGTGCCAGCAGCTTTATGACGGCTTACGAGCAGTACTTC. It codes for CASSFMTAYEQYF. The rearrangement links TRBV7-9 to TRBJ2-7; D not resolved. The V and J ends lost 3 bases and 4 bases respectively, with 10 bases between them. The CDR3 extends over 13 amino acids. Germline CDR1 is SEHNR and CDR2 is FQNEAQ (reference sequence).